The next 26 T cell receptor beta chains were all read from a single sample in a study of T cell clonotyping in hematopoietic cell transplantation. Repertoires were generated with immunoSEQ multiplex PCR, while TCRdb's copy carries only in-frame clones and drops some. The data contain some 27,000 clones, under 90% of them singletons. The time point: recipient sample about 28 days before transplant, after cytoreduction. The starting material was peripheral blood mononuclear cells, obtained before stem cell transplant. These receptors were obtained from a man aged 40-50 years with acute myeloid leukemia. Some clones in this sample may be carry-over from other donors' samples.

This sequence joins TRBV7-9 and TRBJ1-1; no definite D call. Per germline, CDR1 SEHNR and CDR2 FQNEAQ (reference sequence). The CDR3 is 16 residues long. Trimming took 5 bases from V and 1 from J, leaving 17 bases between them. CDR3 protein: CASSPPGERENTEAFF. DNA of the CDR3: TGTGCCAGCAGCCCCCCCGGCGAGAGGGAGAACACTGAAGCTTTCTTT.

The gene calls are TRBV27 and TRBJ2-1; D possibly corresponds to TRBD2 (5 bases). Trimming removed 0 bases at V and 4 bases at J, with 7 bases between. CDR3 length: 14 amino acids. The germline gives CDR1 MNHEY, CDR2 SMNVEV (reference sequence). The CDR3 region is CASSLSRAYNEQFF. In DNA, the CDR3 is TGTGCCAGCAGTTTATCGCGGGCTTACAATGAGCAGTTCTTC.

The chain recombines TRBV14 with TRBJ1-2, with D unclear. CDR1 is SGHDN, CDR2 FVKESK, per germline. V was trimmed by 3 bases and J by 7 bases, leaving 12 bases between them. This CDR3 contains 13 residues. The CDR3 loop reads CASSQTGIGGYTF. In nucleotides, the CDR3 is TGTGCCAGCAGCCAGACGGGGATTGGTGGCTACACCTTC.

V usage is TRBV5-5 and J usage is TRBJ2-7; weak D call: TRBD2 (6 bases). The germline CDR1 and CDR2 sequences are SGHKS and YYEKEE (reference sequence). V dropped 4 bases and J dropped 2 bases, with 13 bases sitting between them. This CDR3 is built from 14 residues. CDR3 coding DNA: TGTGCCAGCAGCCGCCGGGAGCCTACCTACGAGCAGTACTTC. This translates into CASSRREPTYEQYF.

V and J are TRBV7-6 and TRBJ1-2; D gene unclear. The CDR3 contains 15 residues. Trimming removed 3 bases at V and 4 bases at J, with 15 bases between. Germline V gene lookup returns CDR1 SGHVS and CDR2 FNYEAQ. The CDR3 loop reads CASSFRWVQSYGYTF. The CDR3 region has the DNA TGTGCCAGCAGCTTTAGGTGGGTACAGAGCTATGGCTACACCTTC.

A note on this clone: An end of the junction differs from the germline gene, which may be a read error. The rearrangement joins TRBV7-7 to TRBJ2-7, with a tentative D call TRBD2 (6 bases). Germline CDR1 and CDR2: SSHAT and FNYEAQ (reference sequence). The length of the CDR3 is 13 residues. CDR3 nucleotide sequence: TGTGCTAGCAGCTTAACACTAGCCGACGAGCAGTACTTC. Translation gives CASSLTLADEQYF. Variable domain in full (rest from reference TRBV7-7 and TRBJ2-7): GAGVSQSPRYKVTKRGQDVTLRCDPISSHATLYWYQQALGQGPEFLTYFNYEAQPDKSGLPSDRFSAERPEGSISTLTIQRTEQRDSAMYRCASSLTLADEQYFGPGTRLTVT.

The chain carries TRBV29-1 and TRBJ1-2; tentative D call: TRBD1 (5 bases). Germline CDR1 reads SQVTM; CDR2 reads ANQGSEA. The CDR3 is 13 residues long. The germline V and J ends were trimmed by 6 bases and 3 bases, with 14 bases remaining between them. Here the CDR3 DNA reads TGCAGCGTGGCAAAGGACATTTACTATGGCTACACCTTC. It encodes CSVAKDIYYGYTF.

V and J are TRBV2 and TRBJ1-5; D may be TRBD1 (5 bases). Looked up from germline, CDR1 is SNHLY and CDR2 is FYNNEI. The CDR3 covers 15 residues. Trimming shortened V by 4 bases and J by 1 base, and 11 bases separated the two germline ends. In nucleotides, the CDR3 is TGTGCCAGCAGTGCGCAGGGAAGCAGCAATCAGCCCCAGCATTTT. It codes for CASSAQGSSNQPQHF.

The J gene is TRBJ2-1, the V gene TRBV7-2; 7 bases agree with TRBD2. V lost 0 bases to trimming and J lost 6 bases; unmatched junction nucleotides: 8. Germline-derived CDR1 and CDR2 are SGHTA and FQGNSA. The CDR3 totals 16 residues. The CDR3 here is CASSLAAGGLLNEQFF. Here the CDR3 DNA reads TGTGCCAGCAGCTTAGCCGCCGGGGGACTACTCAATGAGCAGTTCTTC.

This clone showed up just a few times. The chain uses TRBV7-9 and TRBJ1-2, with D unclear. The CDR3 length is 13 residues. The V end lost 5 bases, the J end lost 7 bases, and 14 bases lay between the germline ends. CDR1 SEHNR and CDR2 FQNEAQ come from the germline V gene (reference sequence). The CDR3 reads CASSLFGVSGYTF. CDR3 DNA sequence: TGTGCCAGCAGCCTTTTCGGGGTTAGTGGCTACACCTTC.

This sequence joins TRBV4-1 and TRBJ1-2, with unresolved D. The CDR3 is made up of 11 amino acids. V lost 3 bases, J lost 7 bases, and 6 bases lay in between. The germline V gene encodes CDR1 MGHRA and CDR2 YSYEKL. The CDR3 sequence is CASSHLGGYTF. The CDR3 bases are TGCGCCAGCAGCCATCTCGGTGGCTACACCTTC.

This chain links TRBV6-5 with TRBJ1-2; 8 nucleotides agree with TRBD1. Looked up from germline, CDR1 is MNHEY and CDR2 is SVGAGI. CDR3 size: 14 residues. The V gene end was trimmed by 4 bases and the J gene end by 2 bases; junction bases not matched to a gene: 3. This chain's CDR3 is CASSWTGRNYGYTF. CDR3 sequence (DNA): TGTGCCAGCAGTTGGACAGGGAGGAACTATGGCTACACCTTC.

J is TRBJ1-2 and V is TRBV2; D is unclear. Germline CDR1 and CDR2: SNHLY and FYNNEI. The CDR3 runs to 19 residues. V lost 4 bases, J lost 4 bases, and 28 bases lay in between. The DNA for the CDR3 is TGTGCCAGCAGTGCAAAAAATCAATACGAGGACCTCTATCTCTATGGCTACACCTTC. It is translated as CASSAKNQYEDLYLYGYTF.

A note on this clone: Other DNA sequences in the sample encode the same CDR3. The chain uses TRBV5-6 and TRBJ2-7; D is unresolved. Germline CDR1 SGHDT, CDR2 YYEEEE. Trimming took 4 bases from V and 0 from J, leaving 5 bases between them. There are 12 residues in the CDR3. The DNA of the CDR3 is TGTGCCAGCAGCCTCAGCTCCTACGAGCAGTACTTC. It translates to CASSLSSYEQYF. The full variable domain, its missing parts supplied by reference TRBV5-6 and TRBJ2-7, is DAGVTQSPTHLIKTRGQQVTLRCSPKSGHDTVSWYQQALGQGPQFIFQYYEEEERQRGNFPDRFSGHQFPNYSSELNVNALLLGDSALYLCASSLSSYEQYFGPGTRLTVT.

The chain links TRBV28 to TRBJ1-4, with D perhaps TRBD1 (5 bases). V lost 5 bases, J lost 4 bases, and 14 bases lay in between. Germline values: CDR1 MDHEN, CDR2 SYDVKM. There are 15 residues in the CDR3. The CDR3 loop reads CASSPRQRRNEKLFF. The CDR3 nucleotides are TGTGCCAGCAGTCCCCGACAGAGACGTAATGAAAAACTGTTTTTT.

This clone was picked up one time. The chain carries TRBV21-1 and TRBJ2-7. TRBV21-1 is classified as a pseudogene. This CDR3 has 13 amino acids. CDR3 in DNA: TGTGCCAGCAGCTCACCGGAGCGATACAGGCAGTACTTC. Residues: CASSSPERYRQYF.

This clone was detected once. The V gene is TRBV2, the J gene TRBJ1-1; 7 nucleotides agree with TRBD1. Germline lookup yields CDR1 SNHLY and CDR2 FYNNEI. After removal of 6 bases from V and 3 bases from J, the junction contained 4 bases not matched to a gene. CDR3 length: 13 amino acids. CDR3 nucleotide sequence: TGTGCCAGCAGCGACAGGGAGGACACTGAAGCTTTCTTT. The encoded protein is CASSDREDTEAFF.

The gene calls are TRBV11-3 and TRBJ2-1, with 10 bases matching TRBD2. The CDR3 is 17 amino acids. Germline V CDR1 and CDR2: SGHNT, YENEEA. The V and J ends lost 5 bases and 0 bases, in that order; junction bases with no gene match: 7. The CDR3 DNA follows: TGTGCCAGCAGCATCGGGACTAGCGCACTCTCCTACAATGAGCAGTTCTTC. This codes for CASSIGTSALSYNEQFF.

The gene calls are TRBV5-1 and TRBJ2-1; a weak D match, TRBD1 (6 bases). Trimming took off 4 bases at V and 7 bases at J, with 15 bases between the two ends. Germline CDR1 and CDR2: SGHRS and YFSETQ. CDR3 length: 14 residues. The chain's CDR3 is CASSTGTRLNEQFF. CDR3 nucleotide sequence: TGCGCCAGCAGCACCGGGACAAGACTAAATGAGCAGTTCTTC.

This CDR3 reads CASSEGDSSLEKLFF. The CDR3 nucleotides read TGTGCCAGCAGTGAGGGGGACAGCAGCCTTGAAAAACTGTTTTTT. This chain connects TRBV2 to TRBJ1-4; 7 nucleotides agree with TRBD1. Germline CDR1 SNHLY, CDR2 FYNNEI. The CDR3 is 15 amino acids. Trimming took 3 bases from V and 7 from J; bases not matched to a gene: 8. The variable domain in full, with the rest retrieved from reference TRBV2 and TRBJ1-4, is EPEVTQTPSHQVTQMGQEVILRCVPISNHLYFYWYRQILGQKVEFLVSFYNNEISEKSEIFDDQFSVERPDGSNFTLKIRSTKLEDSAMYFCASSEGDSSLEKLFFGSGTQLSVL.

The J gene is TRBJ2-3, the V gene TRBV2; D remains ambiguous. The CDR3 loop spans 13 amino acids. From germline, CDR1 is SNHLY and CDR2 FYNNEI. V was cut by 9 bases and J by 0 bases, with 10 bases left in between. As DNA, the CDR3 is TGTGCCAGTCTCCGGTCTAGCACAGATACGCAGTATTTT. This translates into CASLRSSTDTQYF.

V usage is TRBV9 and J usage is TRBJ2-3; D possibly corresponds to TRBD1 (6 bases). CDR1 and CDR2 (germline): SGDLS, YYNGEE. V lost 4 bases and J 1 base, leaving 16 bases between the germline ends. This CDR3 region has 16 residues. CDR3 sequence reads: CASSPGQTLGTDTQYF. CDR3 sequence (DNA): TGTGCCAGCAGCCCAGGACAGACCCTCGGCACAGATACGCAGTATTTT.

The chain links TRBV7-2 to TRBJ1-5, with D possibly being TRBD1 (6 bases). Trimming cost V 5 bases and J 8 bases, with 13 bases left between them. Germline assignment: CDR1 SGHTA and CDR2 FQGNSA. This CDR3 comprises 13 residues. The CDR3: CASSPYREEPQHF. The CDR3 DNA reads as TGTGCCAGCAGCCCGTACAGGGAGGAGCCCCAGCATTTT.

The gene calls are TRBV7-2 and TRBJ2-3, with D maybe TRBD2 (5 bases). Deletions cut 6 bases from V and 2 bases from J, with 12 bases between. CDR1 and CDR2 from the germline V gene are SGHTA and FQGNSA. CDR3 length: 14 amino acids. The CDR3 DNA reads TGTGCCAGCAGTCAACGAGGGAACACAGATACGCAGTATTTT. This encodes CASSQRGNTDTQYF.

The rearrangement uses TRBV9 and TRBJ2-3; D might be TRBD2 (5 bases). This CDR3 spans 16 amino acids. V was pared by 0 bases and J by 0 bases, with 11 bases between. Germline V lookup: CDR1 SGDLS, CDR2 YYNGEE. This CDR3 is CASSVGVALSTDTQYF. In DNA form, the CDR3 reads TGTGCCAGCAGCGTAGGAGTAGCGCTGAGCACAGATACGCAGTATTTT.

The gene calls are TRBV11-3 and TRBJ1-2; 7 nucleotides match TRBD1. The CDR3 totals 13 residues. CDR1 is SGHNT and CDR2 is YENEEA in the germline V gene. The junction had 3 bases not matched to a gene; V was cut back by 5 bases and J by 3 bases. The CDR3 nucleotides read TGTGCCAGCAGCCCAGGGACAGACTATGGCTACACCTTC. Translation gives CASSPGTDYGYTF.